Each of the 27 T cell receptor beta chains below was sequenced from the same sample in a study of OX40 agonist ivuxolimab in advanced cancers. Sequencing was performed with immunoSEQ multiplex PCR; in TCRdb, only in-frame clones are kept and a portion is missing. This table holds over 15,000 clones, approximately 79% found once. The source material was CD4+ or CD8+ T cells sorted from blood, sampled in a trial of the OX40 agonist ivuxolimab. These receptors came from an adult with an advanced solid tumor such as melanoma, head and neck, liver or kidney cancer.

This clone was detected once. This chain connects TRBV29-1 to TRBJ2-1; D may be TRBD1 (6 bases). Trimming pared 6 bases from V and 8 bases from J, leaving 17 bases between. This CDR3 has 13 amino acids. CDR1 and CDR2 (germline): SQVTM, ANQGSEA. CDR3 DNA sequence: TGCAGCGTAAGGGACATTTCGGACCATGAGCAGTTCTTC. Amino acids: CSVRDISDHEQFF.

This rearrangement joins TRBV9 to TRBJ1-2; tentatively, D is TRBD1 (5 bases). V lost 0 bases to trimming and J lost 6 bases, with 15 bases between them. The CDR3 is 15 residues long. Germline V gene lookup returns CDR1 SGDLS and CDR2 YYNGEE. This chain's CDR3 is CASSVASEGADGYTF. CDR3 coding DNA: TGTGCCAGCAGCGTAGCTTCTGAAGGGGCAGATGGCTACACCTTC.

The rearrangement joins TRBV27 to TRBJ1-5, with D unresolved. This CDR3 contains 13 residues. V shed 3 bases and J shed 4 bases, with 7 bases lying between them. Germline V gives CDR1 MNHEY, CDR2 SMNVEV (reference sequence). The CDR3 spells CASSFGVNQPQHF. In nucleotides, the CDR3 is TGTGCCAGCAGTTTTGGGGTTAATCAGCCCCAGCATTTT.

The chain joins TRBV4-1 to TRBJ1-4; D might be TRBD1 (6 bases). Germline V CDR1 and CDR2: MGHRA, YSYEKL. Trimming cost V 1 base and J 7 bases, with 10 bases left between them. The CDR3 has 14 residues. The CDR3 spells CASSQVMGAEKLFF. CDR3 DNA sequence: TGCGCCAGCAGCCAAGTTATGGGGGCTGAAAAACTGTTTTTT.

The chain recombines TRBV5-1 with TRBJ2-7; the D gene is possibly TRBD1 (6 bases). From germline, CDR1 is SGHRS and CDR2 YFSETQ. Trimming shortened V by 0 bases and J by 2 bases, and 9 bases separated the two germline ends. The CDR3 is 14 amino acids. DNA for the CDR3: TGCGCCAGCAGCTTGGCTGGACAGACCTACGAGCAGTACTTC. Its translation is CASSLAGQTYEQYF.

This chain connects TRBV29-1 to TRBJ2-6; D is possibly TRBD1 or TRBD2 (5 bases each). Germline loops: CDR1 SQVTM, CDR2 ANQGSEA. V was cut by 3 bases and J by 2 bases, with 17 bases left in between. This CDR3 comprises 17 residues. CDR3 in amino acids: CSVEGVLDGPGANVLTF. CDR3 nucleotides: TGCAGCGTTGAGGGGGTTTTGGACGGCCCTGGGGCCAACGTCCTGACTTTC.

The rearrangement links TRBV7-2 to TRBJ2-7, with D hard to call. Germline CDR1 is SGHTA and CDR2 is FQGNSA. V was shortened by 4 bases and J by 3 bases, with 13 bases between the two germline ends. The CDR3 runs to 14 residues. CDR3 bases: TGTGCCAGCAGCTCGAAGGCCCACTACTACGAGCAGTACTTC. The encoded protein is CASSSKAHYYEQYF.

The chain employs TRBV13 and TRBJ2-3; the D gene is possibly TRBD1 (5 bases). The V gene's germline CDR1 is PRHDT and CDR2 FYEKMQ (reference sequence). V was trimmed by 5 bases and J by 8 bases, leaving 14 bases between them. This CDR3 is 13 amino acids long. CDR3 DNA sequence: TGTGCCAGCAGCCTCCCATCAGGGTTTACGCAGTATTTT. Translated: CASSLPSGFTQYF.

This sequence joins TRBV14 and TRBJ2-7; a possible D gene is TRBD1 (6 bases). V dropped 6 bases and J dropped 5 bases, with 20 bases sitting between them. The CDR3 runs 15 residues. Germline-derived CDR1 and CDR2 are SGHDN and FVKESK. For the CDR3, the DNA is TGTGCCAGCAGAATTAACACCGGGACACGGAACGAGCAGTACTTC. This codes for CASRINTGTRNEQYF.

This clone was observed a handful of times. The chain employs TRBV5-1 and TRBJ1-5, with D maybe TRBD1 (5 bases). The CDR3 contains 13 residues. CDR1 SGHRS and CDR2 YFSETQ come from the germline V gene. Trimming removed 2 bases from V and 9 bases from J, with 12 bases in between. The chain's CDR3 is CASSLEGERPQHF. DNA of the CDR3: TGCGCCAGCAGCTTAGAAGGGGAGCGGCCCCAGCATTTT.

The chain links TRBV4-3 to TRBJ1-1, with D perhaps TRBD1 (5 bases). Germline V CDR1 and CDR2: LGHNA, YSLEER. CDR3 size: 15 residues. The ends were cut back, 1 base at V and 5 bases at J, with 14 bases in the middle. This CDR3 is CASSQGTGILTEAFF. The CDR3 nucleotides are TGCGCCAGCAGCCAAGGAACAGGTATTTTAACTGAAGCTTTCTTT.

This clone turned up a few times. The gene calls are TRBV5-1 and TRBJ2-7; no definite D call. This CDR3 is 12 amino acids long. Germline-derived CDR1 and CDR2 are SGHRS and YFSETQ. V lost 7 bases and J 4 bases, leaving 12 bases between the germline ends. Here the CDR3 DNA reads TGCGCCAGCCGTTTAAGCCAGTACGAGCAGTACTTC. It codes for CASRLSQYEQYF.

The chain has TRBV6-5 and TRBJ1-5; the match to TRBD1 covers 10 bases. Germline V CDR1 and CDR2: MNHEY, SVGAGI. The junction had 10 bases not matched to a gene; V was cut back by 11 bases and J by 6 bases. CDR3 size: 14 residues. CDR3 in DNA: TGTGCCTCGGCGACGACAGGGGGCTTTCAGCCCCAGCATTTT. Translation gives CASATTGGFQPQHF.

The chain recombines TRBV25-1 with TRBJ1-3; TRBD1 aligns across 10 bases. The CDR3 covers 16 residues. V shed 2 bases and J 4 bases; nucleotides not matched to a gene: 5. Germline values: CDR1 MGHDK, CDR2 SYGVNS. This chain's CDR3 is CASSEGQGGSGNTIYF. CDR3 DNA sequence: TGTGCCAGCAGTGAAGGACAGGGGGGAAGCGGAAACACCATATATTTT. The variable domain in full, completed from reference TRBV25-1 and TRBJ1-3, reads EADIYQTPRYLVIGTGKKITLECSQTMGHDKMYWYQQDPGMELHLIHYSYGVNSTEKGDLSSESTVSRIRTEHFPLTLESARPSHTSQYLCASSEGQGGSGNTIYFGEGSWLTVV.

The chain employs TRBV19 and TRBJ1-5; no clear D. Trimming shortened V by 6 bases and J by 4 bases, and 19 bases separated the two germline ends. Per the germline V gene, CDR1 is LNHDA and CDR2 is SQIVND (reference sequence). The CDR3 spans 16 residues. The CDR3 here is CASRSGASQGNQPQHF. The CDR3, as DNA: TGTGCCAGTAGATCGGGAGCGTCCCAAGGAAATCAGCCCCAGCATTTT.

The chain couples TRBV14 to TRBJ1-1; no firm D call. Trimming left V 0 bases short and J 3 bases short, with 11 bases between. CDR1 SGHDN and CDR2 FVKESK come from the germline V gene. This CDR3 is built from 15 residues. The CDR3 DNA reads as TGTGCCAGCAGCCAAGAGCGGTCTGGGTACACTGAAGCTTTCTTT. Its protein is CASSQERSGYTEAFF.

CDR3 DNA: TGTGCCAGCAGTGAGTGGGGGACACGGACCGCGAGCTCCTACGAGCAGTACTTC. Translated, it gives CASSEWGTRTASSYEQYF. The chain recombines TRBV6-1 with TRBJ2-7; D perhaps matches TRBD1 (6 bases). V lost 3 bases to trimming and J lost 0 bases, with 21 bases between them. From germline, CDR1 is MNHNS and CDR2 SASEGT. This CDR3 comprises 18 residues.

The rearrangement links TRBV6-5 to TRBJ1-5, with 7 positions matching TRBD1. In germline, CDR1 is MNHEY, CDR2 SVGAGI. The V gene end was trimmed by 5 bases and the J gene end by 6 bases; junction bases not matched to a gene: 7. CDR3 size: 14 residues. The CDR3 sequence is CASSHRGLGQPQHF. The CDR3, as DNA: TGTGCCAGCAGTCACAGGGGTTTGGGTCAGCCCCAGCATTTT.

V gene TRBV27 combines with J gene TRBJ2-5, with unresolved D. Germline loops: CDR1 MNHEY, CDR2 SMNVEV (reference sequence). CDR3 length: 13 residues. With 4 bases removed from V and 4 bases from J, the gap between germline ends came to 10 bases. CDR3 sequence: CASSYNSIETQYF. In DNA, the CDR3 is TGTGCCAGCAGTTACAACTCGATAGAGACCCAGTACTTC.

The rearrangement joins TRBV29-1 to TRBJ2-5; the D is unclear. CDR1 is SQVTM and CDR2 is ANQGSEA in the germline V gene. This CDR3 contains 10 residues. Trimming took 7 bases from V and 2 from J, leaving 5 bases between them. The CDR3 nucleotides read TGCAGCGCCCTACAAGAGACCCAGTACTTC. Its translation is CSALQETQYF.

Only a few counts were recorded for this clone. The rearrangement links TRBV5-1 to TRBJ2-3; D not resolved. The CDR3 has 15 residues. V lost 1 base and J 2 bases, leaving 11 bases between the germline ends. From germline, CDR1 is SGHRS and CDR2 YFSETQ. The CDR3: CASSLLKRNTDTQYF. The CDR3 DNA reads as TGCGCCAGCAGCTTGTTAAAGCGAAACACAGATACGCAGTATTTT.

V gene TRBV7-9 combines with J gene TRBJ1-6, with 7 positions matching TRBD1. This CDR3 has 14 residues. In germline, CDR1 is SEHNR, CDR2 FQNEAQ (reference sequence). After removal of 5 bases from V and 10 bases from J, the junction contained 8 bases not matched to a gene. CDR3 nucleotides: TGTGCCAGCAGCAACCGGGACAGTGGCTCACCCCTCCACTTT. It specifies CASSNRDSGSPLHF.

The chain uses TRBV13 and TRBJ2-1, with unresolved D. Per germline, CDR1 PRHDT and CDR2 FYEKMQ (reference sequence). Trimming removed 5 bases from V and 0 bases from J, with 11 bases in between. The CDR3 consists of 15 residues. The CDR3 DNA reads TGTGCCAGCAGCCTTCGAGGTGGCTCCTACAATGAGCAGTTCTTC. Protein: CASSLRGGSYNEQFF.

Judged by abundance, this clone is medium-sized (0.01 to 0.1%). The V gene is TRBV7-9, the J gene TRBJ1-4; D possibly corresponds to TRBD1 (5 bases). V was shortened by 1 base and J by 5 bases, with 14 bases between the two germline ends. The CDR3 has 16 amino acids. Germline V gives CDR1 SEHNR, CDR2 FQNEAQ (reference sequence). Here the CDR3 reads CASSLGLGTGNEKLFF. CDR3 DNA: TGTGCCAGCAGCTTAGGGTTAGGGACGGGAAATGAAAAACTGTTTTTT.

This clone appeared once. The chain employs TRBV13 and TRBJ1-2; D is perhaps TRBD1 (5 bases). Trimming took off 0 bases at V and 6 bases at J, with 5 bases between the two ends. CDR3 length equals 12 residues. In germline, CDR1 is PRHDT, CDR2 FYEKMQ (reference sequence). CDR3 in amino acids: CASSLGGDGYTF. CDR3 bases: TGTGCCAGCAGCTTAGGAGGGGATGGCTACACCTTC.

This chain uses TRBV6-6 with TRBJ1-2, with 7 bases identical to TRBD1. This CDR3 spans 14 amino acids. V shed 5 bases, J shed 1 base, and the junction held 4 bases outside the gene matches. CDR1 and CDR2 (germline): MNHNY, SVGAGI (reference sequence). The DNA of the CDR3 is TGTGCCAGCAGTCCGGGACAGAGTAACTATGGCTACACCTTC. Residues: CASSPGQSNYGYTF.

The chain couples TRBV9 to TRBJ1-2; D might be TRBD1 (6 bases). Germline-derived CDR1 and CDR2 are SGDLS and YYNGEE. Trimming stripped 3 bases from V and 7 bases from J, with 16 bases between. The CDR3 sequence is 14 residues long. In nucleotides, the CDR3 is TGTGCCAGCAGCGGGATGACAGGATTGAGTGGCTACACCTTC. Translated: CASSGMTGLSGYTF.